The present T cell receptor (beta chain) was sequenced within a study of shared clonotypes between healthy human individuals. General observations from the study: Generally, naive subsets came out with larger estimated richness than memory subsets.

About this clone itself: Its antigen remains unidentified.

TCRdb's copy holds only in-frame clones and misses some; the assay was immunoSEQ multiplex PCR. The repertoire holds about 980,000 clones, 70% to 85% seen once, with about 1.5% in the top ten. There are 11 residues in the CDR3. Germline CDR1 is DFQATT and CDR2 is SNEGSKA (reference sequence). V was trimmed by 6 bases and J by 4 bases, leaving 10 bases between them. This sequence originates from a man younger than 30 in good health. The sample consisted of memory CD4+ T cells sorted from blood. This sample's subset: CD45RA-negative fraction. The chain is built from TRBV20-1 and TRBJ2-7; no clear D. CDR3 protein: CSAPLVYEQYF. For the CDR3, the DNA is TGCAGTGCCCCATTAGTATACGAGCAGTACTTC.